This TCR beta chain is drawn from a study of blood T cell repertoires in COVID-19. This CDR3 has 15 amino acids. Germline V gene data show CDR1 as SGDLS and CDR2 as YYNGEE. With V trimmed by 4 bases and J by 4 bases, 7 bases remained unmatched. Profiling relied on immunoSEQ multiplex PCR, and the TCRdb table lists in-frame clones only, not all of them. The data show around 200,000 clones, 85% seen once. The rearrangement links TRBV9 to TRBJ2-1; 8 positions match TRBD2. The receptor comes from a middle-aged man who had recovered from COVID-19. Sequenced input: PBMCs or T cells enriched from blood (not recorded which). CDR3 DNA sequence: TGTGCCAGCAGCCCGGGAGGGGGGCATTACAATGAGCAGTTCTTC. This sequence encodes CASSPGGGHYNEQFF.